This T cell receptor (beta chain) comes out of a study of control samples from healthy donors and cancer patients (dated by TCRdb to about 2020). Looking up the germline V gene (reference sequence) yields CDR1 LNHNV and CDR2 YYDKDF. The CDR3 has 15 amino acids, counting the end cysteine and phenylalanine. Of the read, only the CDR3 DNA is kept; its 45 bases are in frame from base 1. V is cut by 4 bases and J by 0 bases, and the space between the germline ends is 10 bases. The protocol used for the library was the immunoSEQ multiplex PCR assay. TCRdb stores this immuneACCESS table with in-frame sequences only. Part of the clones is absent; in the studies checked, under half of the shortfall reflects unresolved V genes, and no reason is known for the rest. The sample table lists fewer than 200,000 clones, 95% to 96% of them with a count of one. The top ten hold about 0.94% of the sample. Regarding this clone: It lacks a known antigen. Qualities for individual bases were not recorded, and no much larger clone is one base off.

Recombination joined TRBV15 with TRBJ2-1, with no confidently assigned D gene. The receptor was derived from a woman under 40 in good health. Source material: blood. The CDR3 amino acid sequence is: CATSIHPNSYNEQFF. The nucleotide sequence is given as TGTGCCACCAGCATACATCCAAACTCCTACAATGAGCAGTTCTTC.